This T cell receptor (beta chain) was recorded in a study of blood T cell repertoires in COVID-19. Study at large: The samples span acute and convalescent COVID-19 from the United States, Italy and Spain. PBMCs, B-cell-depleted T cells, or T cells provided the cDNA or gDNA that made up the material.

The CDR3 covers 18 residues. V was shortened by 0 bases and J by 8 bases, with 25 bases between the two germline ends. Germline V gene lookup returns CDR1 LGHDT and CDR2 YNNKEL (reference sequence). Original methodology: Scientists estimated how many nucleated cells there were by amplifying reference gene primers. Assay used: immunoSEQ multiplex PCR; TCRdb lists only in-frame clones, some missing. Clonal size and the V and J genes are those of that table, whereas D and trimming came from the DNA. The sample includes some 120,000 clones, 84% of them seen just once. The receptor comes from a woman under 40 who had recovered from COVID-19. V is TRBV3-1 (or the pseudogene TRBV3-2) and J is TRBJ1-2, with D possibly being TRBD1 (5 bases). Sequencing was carried out using peripheral blood. The DNA of the CDR3 is TGTGCCAGCAGCCAAGATGCGGGTTCTGAGGGGAGGATGAAAGGCTACACCTTC. Its protein is CASSQDAGSEGRMKGYTF.